This T cell receptor (beta chain) was recovered during a study of blood T cell repertoires in COVID-19. For the study at large: Researchers got acute and convalescent COVID-19 samples from the United States, Italy and Spain. T cells, B-cell-depleted T cells, or PBMCs supplied cDNA or gDNA.

In the authors' workflow: Researchers report that nucleated cell counts were estimated from reference gene primer amplification. TCRdb keeps only in-frame clones here, not all; method: immunoSEQ multiplex PCR. V and J calls and clone size are as listed in that table; D and trimming were resolved from the DNA. The profile shows about 290,000 clones, around 90% of them singletons. Germline assignment: CDR1 MGHDK and CDR2 SYGVNS. The CDR3 runs 14 residues. The V and J ends lost 3 bases and 6 bases respectively, with 15 bases between them. The TCR was taken from a woman aged 40 to 50 who had recovered from COVID-19. The sequenced sample was peripheral blood. The chain employs TRBV25-1 and TRBJ2-7, with D maybe TRBD2 (6 bases). The CDR3 region is CASSESGGYSEQYF. CDR3 in DNA: TGTGCCAGCAGTGAGTCTGGAGGGTACAGCGAGCAGTACTTC.